This passage covers 3 T cell receptor beta chains from one sample sequenced in a study of blood T cell repertoires in COVID-19. The table came from immunoSEQ multiplex PCR; TCRdb's copy has only in-frame clones and leaves some out. The table lists 150,000 or so clones, roughly nine tenths of them singletons. The sample taken for sequencing was peripheral blood. The receptors here all came from a human donor in a cohort sampled during active COVID-19.

The chain couples TRBV7-9 to TRBJ2-7; 7 nucleotides line up with TRBD1. From germline, CDR1 is SEHNR and CDR2 FQNEAQ (reference sequence). The CDR3 is 12 amino acids. CDR3 protein: CASSLRHREGAV. Here the CDR3 DNA reads TGTGCCAGCAGCTTAAGGCATAGAGAGGGGGCAGTC.

The genes are TRBV5-6 and TRBJ2-3; maybe TRBD1 (6 bases). V was cut by 0 bases and J by 4 bases, with 12 bases left in between. CDR1 and CDR2 from the germline V gene are SGHDT and YYEEEE. This CDR3 is built from 15 residues. CDR3 bases: TGTGCCAGCAGCTTGGGTCCCCCAGGGGCAGATACGCAGTATTTT. This encodes CASSLGPPGADTQYF. Variable domain in full (rest from reference TRBV5-6 and TRBJ2-3): DAGVTQSPTHLIKTRGQQVTLRCSPKSGHDTVSWYQQALGQGPQFIFQYYEEEERQRGNFPDRFSGHQFPNYSSELNVNALLLGDSALYLCASSLGPPGADTQYFGPGTRLTVL.

The gene calls are TRBV7-3 and TRBJ2-5, with 11 bases aligning to TRBD1. Unmatched junction bases numbered 12, after V lost 5 bases and J lost 1 base. The CDR3 covers 18 residues. Germline V gives CDR1 SGHTA, CDR2 FQGTGA. The CDR3 here is CASSRGTGGGPSQETQYF. CDR3 nucleotide sequence: TGTGCCAGCAGCCGAGGGACAGGGGGAGGCCCTTCCCAAGAGACCCAGTACTTC.